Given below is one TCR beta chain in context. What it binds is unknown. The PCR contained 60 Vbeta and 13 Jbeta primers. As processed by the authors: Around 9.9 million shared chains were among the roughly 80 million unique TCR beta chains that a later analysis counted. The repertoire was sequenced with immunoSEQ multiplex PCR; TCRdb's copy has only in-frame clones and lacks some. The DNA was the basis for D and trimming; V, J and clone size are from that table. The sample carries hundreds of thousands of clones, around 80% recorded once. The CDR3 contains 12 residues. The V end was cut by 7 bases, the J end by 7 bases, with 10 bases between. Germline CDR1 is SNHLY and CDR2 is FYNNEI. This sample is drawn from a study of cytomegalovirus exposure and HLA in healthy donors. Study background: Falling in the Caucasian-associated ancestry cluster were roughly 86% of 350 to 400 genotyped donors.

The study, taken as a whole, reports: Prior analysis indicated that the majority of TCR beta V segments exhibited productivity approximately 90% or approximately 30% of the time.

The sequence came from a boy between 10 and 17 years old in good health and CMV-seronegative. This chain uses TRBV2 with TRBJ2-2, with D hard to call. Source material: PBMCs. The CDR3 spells CASIGEHGELFF. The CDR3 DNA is TGTGCCAGCATCGGTGAGCACGGGGAGCTGTTTTTT.